This TCR beta chain is drawn from a study of CXCR3-negative and CXCR3-positive naive CD8 T cells. General observations from the study: The study found more hydrophobic TRB CDR3s in CXCR3-positive naive cells than in CXCR3-negative naive cells.

Worth noting for this clonotype: The antigen remains undetermined.

The TRB cDNA libraries were prepared by 5' RACE with UMI labels. TCRdb reprocessed the 5' RACE reads, with one entry per CDR3 protein and no DNA. The sample table sets out more than 75,000 distinct CDR3 sequences. This receptor was taken from a human donor in good health. Some clones in this sample may be carry-over from other donors' samples. Input material: naive CXCR3+ CD8+ T cells from blood. Subset reported: CD45RO-CCR7+CD27+CD95- naive CD8+ T cells expressing CXCR3 (TNR3+).

The CDR3 here is CASSFLLTDSLAKNIQYF. The gene calls are TRBV28 and TRBJ2-4; the TRBD1 assignment by TCRdb is unverifiable without DNA. The germline V gene encodes CDR1 MDHEN and CDR2 SYDVKM. This CDR3 is built from 18 residues.